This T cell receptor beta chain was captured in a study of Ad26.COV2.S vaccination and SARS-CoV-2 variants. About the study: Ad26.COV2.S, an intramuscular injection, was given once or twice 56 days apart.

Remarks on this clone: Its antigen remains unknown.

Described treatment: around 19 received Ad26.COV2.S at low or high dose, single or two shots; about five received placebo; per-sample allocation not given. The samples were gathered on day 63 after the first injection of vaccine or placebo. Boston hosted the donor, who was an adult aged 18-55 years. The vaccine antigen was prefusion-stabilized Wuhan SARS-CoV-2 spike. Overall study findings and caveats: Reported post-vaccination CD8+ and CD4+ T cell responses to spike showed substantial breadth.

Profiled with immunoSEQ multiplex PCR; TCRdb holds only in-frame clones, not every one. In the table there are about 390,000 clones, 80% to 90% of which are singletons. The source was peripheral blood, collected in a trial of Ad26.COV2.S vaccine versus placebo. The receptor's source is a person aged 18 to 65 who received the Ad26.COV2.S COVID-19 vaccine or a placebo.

CDR3 sequence: CASRRTSGGANEQFF. The DNA for the CDR3 is TGTGCCAGCAGGCGGACTAGCGGGGGGGCTAATGAGCAGTTCTTC. This sequence joins TRBV2 and TRBJ2-1; the match to TRBD2 covers 15 bases. This CDR3 is built from 15 residues. The trim removed 6 bases at V and 7 bases at J, leaving 4 bases unmatched. Germline assignment: CDR1 SNHLY and CDR2 FYNNEI.